This TCR beta chain was profiled in a study of beta chain features in type 1 diabetes. Findings and caveats of the study: HLA influence on TCRB rearrangement stayed unresolved here.

Of note for this clone: Its antigen is still unknown.

Every bit of the isolated RNA underwent reverse transcription, so sequencing read expressed TCRB transcripts. Method: immunoSEQ multiplex PCR; TCRdb's copy keeps in-frame clones and lacks some. Of about 180,000 clones listed, approximately 13% are singletons. V was pared by 4 bases and J by 6 bases, with 7 bases of the junction left unmatched. CDR3 length: 14 amino acids. Germline CDR1 is KGHSH and CDR2 is LQKENI. Sorting that relied on CD45RO/CCR7/CD25/CD127/CD95/CD27 yielded CD4+ naive, central memory, regulatory and stem cell-like memory cells. J is TRBJ2-5 and V is TRBV18; TRBD2 matches at 8 bases. The TCR originated in a woman under 30 in good health. The material sequenced was central memory CD4+ T cells from blood. The CDR3 DNA follows: TGTGCCAGCTCACAAGACAGCGGGAGTAAGACCCAGTACTTC. The encoded protein is CASSQDSGSKTQYF.